These T cell receptor beta chains were read from a single sample in a study of cytomegalovirus exposure and HLA in healthy donors. Sequencing was performed with immunoSEQ multiplex PCR; in TCRdb, only in-frame clones are kept and a portion is missing. This sample has around 220,000 clones, with approximately 80% found just once. The sequenced sample was PBMCs. The receptors derive from a young woman in good health and CMV-seropositive. The CDR3 runs from the conserved cysteine through the conserved F or W. Fields, in order: clone size, V gene, J gene, D gene, CDR3 DNA, CDR3 protein. A D gene is named only where the DNA matches it firmly. Clone size appears in some rows only: once, few, many, or a class for an expanded clone.

abundance: .; v_gene: TRBV27; j_gene: TRBJ1-5; d_gene: .; CDR3nt: TGTGCCAGCAGTTTTGGGGGACGCCTCAATCAGCCCCAGCATTTT; CDR3aa: CASSFGGRLNQPQHF
abundance: .; v_gene: TRBV7-2; j_gene: TRBJ2-2; d_gene: .; CDR3nt: TGTGCCAGCAGTTTCCATAGCGGCTCTAACACCGGGGAGCTGTTTTTT; CDR3aa: CASSFHSGSNTGELFF
abundance: .; v_gene: TRBV27; j_gene: TRBJ2-3; d_gene: .; CDR3nt: TGTGCCAGCAGTTTGGTTGGGGATACGCAGTATTTT; CDR3aa: CASSLVGDTQYF
abundance: .; v_gene: TRBV13; j_gene: TRBJ2-1; d_gene: .; CDR3nt: TGTGCCAGCAGCTCGATACGAAGCTCCTACAATGAGCAGTTCTTC; CDR3aa: CASSSIRSSYNEQFF
abundance: .; v_gene: TRBV7-2; j_gene: TRBJ2-7; d_gene: TRBD2; CDR3nt: TGTGCCAGCAGCTGGACCGGGACTAGCGGAACCTACGAGCAGTACTTC; CDR3aa: CASSWTGTSGTYEQYF
abundance: many; v_gene: TRBV7-9; j_gene: TRBJ1-2; d_gene: .; CDR3nt: TGTGCCAGCAGCTTAGAAACGATCAATGGCTACACCTTC; CDR3aa: CASSLETINGYTF
abundance: .; v_gene: TRBV15; j_gene: TRBJ2-3; d_gene: TRBD2; CDR3nt: TGTGCCACCAGCGCGGGACTAGCGGGAGGCGGTTCCACAGATACGCAGTATTTT; CDR3aa: CATSAGLAGGGSTDTQYF
abundance: .; v_gene: TRBV15; j_gene: TRBJ2-2; d_gene: TRBD1; CDR3nt: TGTGCCACCAGCATCCGACAGGGGGCGGGATTAGGGGCAAAGGCCGGGGAGCTGTTTTTT; CDR3aa: CATSIRQGAGLGAKAGELFF
abundance: .; v_gene: TRBV5-1; j_gene: TRBJ2-3; d_gene: .; CDR3nt: TGCGCCAGCAGCGGACCGGGACCCCCCGATACGCAGTATTTT; CDR3aa: CASSGPGPPDTQYF
abundance: .; v_gene: TRBV6-1; j_gene: TRBJ2-1; d_gene: .; CDR3nt: TGTGCCAGCCAAATCCAGGCAGGGGAATACAATGAGCAGTTCTTC; CDR3aa: CASQIQAGEYNEQFF
abundance: .; v_gene: TRBV19; j_gene: TRBJ1-2; d_gene: .; CDR3nt: TGTGCCAGCCCGGGACCCAACGGCTATGGCTACACCTTC; CDR3aa: CASPGPNGYGYTF
abundance: few; v_gene: TRBV6-1; j_gene: TRBJ2-3; d_gene: TRBD2; CDR3nt: TGTGCCAGCAGTGGGGGGGCGGGAGGCCTAGATACGCAGTATTTT; CDR3aa: CASSGGAGGLDTQYF
abundance: .; v_gene: TRBV5-1; j_gene: TRBJ1-2; d_gene: .; CDR3nt: TGCGCCAGCAGCCCCATGGGACGGAACTATGGCTACACCTTC; CDR3aa: CASSPMGRNYGYTF
abundance: few; v_gene: TRBV7-9; j_gene: TRBJ2-7; d_gene: .; CDR3nt: TGTGCCAGCAGCTTCCTAGCCCACGAGCAGTACTTC; CDR3aa: CASSFLAHEQYF
abundance: .; v_gene: TRBV5-1; j_gene: TRBJ2-3; d_gene: .; CDR3nt: TGCGCCAGCAGCTATGCCGGGACAAGGGGCACAGATACGCAGTATTTT; CDR3aa: CASSYAGTRGTDTQYF
abundance: .; v_gene: TRBV10-3; j_gene: TRBJ2-5; d_gene: .; CDR3nt: TGTGCCATCAGTGACGCCTCGGAGGGGACCCAGTACTTC; CDR3aa: CAISDASEGTQYF
abundance: .; v_gene: TRBV2; j_gene: TRBJ2-2; d_gene: .; CDR3nt: TGTGCCAGCAAGCCGACGGGGAACACCGGGGAGCTGTTTTTT; CDR3aa: CASKPTGNTGELFF
abundance: .; v_gene: TRBV7-2; j_gene: TRBJ2-1; d_gene: TRBD2; CDR3nt: TGTGCCAGCACCCTAGGCCCCGGGGGGGAGCAGTTCTTC; CDR3aa: CASTLGPGGEQFF